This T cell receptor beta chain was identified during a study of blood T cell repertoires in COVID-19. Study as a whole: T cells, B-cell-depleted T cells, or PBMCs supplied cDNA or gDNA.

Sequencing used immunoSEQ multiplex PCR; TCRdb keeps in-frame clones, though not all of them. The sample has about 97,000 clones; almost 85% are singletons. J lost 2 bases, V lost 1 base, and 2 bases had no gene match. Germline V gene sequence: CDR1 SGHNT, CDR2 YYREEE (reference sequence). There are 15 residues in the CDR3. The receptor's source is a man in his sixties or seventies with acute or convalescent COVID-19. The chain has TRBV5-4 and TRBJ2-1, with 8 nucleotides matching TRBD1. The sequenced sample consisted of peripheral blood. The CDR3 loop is CASSLPGGPYNEQFF. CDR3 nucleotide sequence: TGTGCCAGCAGCTTGCCAGGGGGCCCCTACAATGAGCAGTTCTTC.